This TCR beta chain was sequenced in a study of PD-1 blockade in mismatch repair-deficient tumors (dated by TCRdb to 2017 to 2019). Notes on the research overall: Between late 2013 and late 2016, 90 or so consecutive patients with about a dozen mismatch repair-deficient cancer types, all previously treated and progressing, were enrolled in the trial. Deep sequencing of TCR CDR3 regions was used to track tumor-associated T cell clones in peripheral blood of patients responding to PD-1 blockade. Overall study outcomes, separate from this receptor: After pembrolizumab, tumor-resident clones, which were often undetectable in blood before treatment, expanded rapidly and then contracted, generally ahead of radiologic responses.

As for this clone: Its antigen remains undetermined. The record has no base qualities; no much larger clone is one base away.

Taken from the germline V gene, the CDR1 and CDR2 loops are LGHNA and YNFKEQ. Relative to germline, V is missing 0 bases and J is missing 5 bases, with 2 bases of the junction outside any gene match. The CDR3, from cysteine to phenylalanine, totals 15 residues. Of all the DNA, just the CDR3 is kept, 45 bases in frame from base 1. Mismatch repair deficiency in every enrolled patient was established by polymerase chain reaction or immunohistochemistry. TCR sequencing was performed for three patients who responded to pembrolizumab therapy. The phase II trial prospectively tested pembrolizumab PD-1 blockade in advanced mismatch repair-deficient cancers regardless of tissue of origin. Peripheral blood T cell samples were serially collected before and at multiple times after PD-1 blockade was started. Blood sampling times were expressed in weeks after the first pembrolizumab dose. Library preparation used the immunoSEQ multiplex PCR assay. This immuneACCESS table, as held by TCRdb, lists in-frame sequences with V and J called but not all clones. Of the missing ones, under half trace to an unresolved V gene in checked studies; the others have no known cause. A total of approximately 17,000 clones appear in this sample, over 75% of them only once. The ten largest account for roughly 1.7% of the sample.

Sequencing was performed on PBMCs, taken roughly 23 weeks after starting pembrolizumab. Recombination linked TRBV4-2 to TRBJ1-4, and TRBD1 aligns with 8 junction nucleotides. This receptor was taken from an adult with mismatch repair-deficient cancer. The CDR3 region has the sequence CASSQDRTGNEKLFF. The DNA sequence is as follows: TGTGCCAGCAGCCAAGATAGGACAGGGAATGAAAAACTGTTTTTT.